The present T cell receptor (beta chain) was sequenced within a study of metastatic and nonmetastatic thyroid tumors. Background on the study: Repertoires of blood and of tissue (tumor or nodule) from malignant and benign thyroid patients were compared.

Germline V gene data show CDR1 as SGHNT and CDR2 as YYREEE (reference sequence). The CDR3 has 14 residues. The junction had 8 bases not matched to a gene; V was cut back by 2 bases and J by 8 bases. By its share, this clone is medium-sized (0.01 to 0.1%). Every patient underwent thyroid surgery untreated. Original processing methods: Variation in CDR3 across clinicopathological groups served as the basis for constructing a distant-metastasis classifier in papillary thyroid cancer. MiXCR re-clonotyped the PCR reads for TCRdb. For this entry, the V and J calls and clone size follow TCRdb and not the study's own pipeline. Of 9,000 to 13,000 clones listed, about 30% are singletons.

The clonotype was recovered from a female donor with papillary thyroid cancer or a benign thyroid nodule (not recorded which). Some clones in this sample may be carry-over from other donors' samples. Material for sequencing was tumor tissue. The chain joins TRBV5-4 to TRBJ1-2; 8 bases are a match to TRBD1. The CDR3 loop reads CASSLNQGAGGYTF. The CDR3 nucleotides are TGTGCCAGCAGCTTAAATCAGGGGGCAGGAGGCTACACCTTC.